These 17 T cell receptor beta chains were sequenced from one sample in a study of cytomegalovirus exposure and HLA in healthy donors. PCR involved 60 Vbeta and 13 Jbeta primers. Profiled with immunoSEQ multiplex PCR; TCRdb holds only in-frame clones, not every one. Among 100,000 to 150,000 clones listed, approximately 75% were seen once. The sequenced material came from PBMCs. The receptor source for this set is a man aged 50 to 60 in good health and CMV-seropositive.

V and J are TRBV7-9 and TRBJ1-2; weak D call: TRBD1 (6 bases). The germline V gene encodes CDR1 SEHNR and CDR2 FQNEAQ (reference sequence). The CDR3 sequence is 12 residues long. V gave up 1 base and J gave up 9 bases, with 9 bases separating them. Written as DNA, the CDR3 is TGTGCCAGCAGCTTAGGAAGGGGGAGCTACACCTTC. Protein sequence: CASSLGRGSYTF.

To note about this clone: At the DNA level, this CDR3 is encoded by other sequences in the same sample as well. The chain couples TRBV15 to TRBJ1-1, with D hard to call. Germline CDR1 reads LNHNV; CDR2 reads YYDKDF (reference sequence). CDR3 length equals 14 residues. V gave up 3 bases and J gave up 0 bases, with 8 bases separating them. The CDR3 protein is CATSRAQMNTEAFF. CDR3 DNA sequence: TGTGCCACCAGCAGGGCTCAGATGAACACTGAAGCTTTCTTT.

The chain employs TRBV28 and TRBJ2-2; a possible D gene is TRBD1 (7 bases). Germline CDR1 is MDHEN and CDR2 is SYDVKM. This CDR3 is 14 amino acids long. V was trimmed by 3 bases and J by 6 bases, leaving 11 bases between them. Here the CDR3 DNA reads TGTGCCAGCAGTTTTGGCAGGGGGGCCGGGGAGCTGTTTTTT. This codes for CASSFGRGAGELFF.

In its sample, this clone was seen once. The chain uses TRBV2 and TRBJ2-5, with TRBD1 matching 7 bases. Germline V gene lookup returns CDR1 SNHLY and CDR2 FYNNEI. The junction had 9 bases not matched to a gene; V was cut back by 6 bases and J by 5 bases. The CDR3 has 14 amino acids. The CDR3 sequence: CASRPFTGAETQYF. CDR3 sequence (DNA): TGTGCCAGCAGGCCCTTTACAGGGGCGGAGACCCAGTACTTC.

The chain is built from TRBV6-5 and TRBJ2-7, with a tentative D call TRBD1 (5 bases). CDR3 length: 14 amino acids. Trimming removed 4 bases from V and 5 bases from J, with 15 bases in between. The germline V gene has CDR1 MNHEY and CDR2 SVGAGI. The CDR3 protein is CASSSPERGDEQYF. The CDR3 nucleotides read TGTGCCAGCAGTTCCCCGGAAAGGGGCGACGAGCAGTACTTC.

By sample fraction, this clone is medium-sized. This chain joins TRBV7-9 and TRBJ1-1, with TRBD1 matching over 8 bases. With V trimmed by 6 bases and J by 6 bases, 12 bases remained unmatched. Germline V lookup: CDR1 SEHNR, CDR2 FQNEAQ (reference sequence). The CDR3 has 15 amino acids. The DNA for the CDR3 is TGTGCCAGCAGTTTCCCCGGGACAGGCACCTCTGAAGCTTTCTTT. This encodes CASSFPGTGTSEAFF.

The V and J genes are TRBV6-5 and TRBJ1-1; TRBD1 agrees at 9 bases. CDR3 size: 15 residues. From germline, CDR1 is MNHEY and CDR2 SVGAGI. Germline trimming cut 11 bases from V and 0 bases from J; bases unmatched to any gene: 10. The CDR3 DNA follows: TGTGCCGTAGGCCCTAACAGGGGGCTGAACACTGAAGCTTTCTTT. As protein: CAVGPNRGLNTEAFF.

CDR3 DNA sequence: TGTGCCAGCAGTTACAAGACAGGGCGAGCGAACACTGAAGCTTTCTTT. Translated, it gives CASSYKTGRANTEAFF. The rearrangement uses TRBV6-5 and TRBJ1-1; 7 bases are shared with TRBD1. V was pared by 2 bases and J by 1 base, with 7 bases of the junction left unmatched. Germline CDR1 is MNHEY and CDR2 is SVGAGI. CDR3 size: 16 residues.

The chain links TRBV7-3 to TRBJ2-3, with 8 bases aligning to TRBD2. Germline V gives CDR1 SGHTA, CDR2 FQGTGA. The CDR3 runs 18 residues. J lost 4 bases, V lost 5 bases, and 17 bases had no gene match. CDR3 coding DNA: TGTGCCAGCAGCAAGGGGTCCGCGGGAGGCCGGAGGGCAGATACGCAGTATTTT. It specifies CASSKGSAGGRRADTQYF.

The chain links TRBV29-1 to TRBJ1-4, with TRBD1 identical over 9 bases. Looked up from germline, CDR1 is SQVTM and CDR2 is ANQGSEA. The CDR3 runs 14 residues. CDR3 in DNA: TGCAGTGCGACATTTGGGACAGGGTTAGAAAAACTGTTTTTT. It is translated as CSATFGTGLEKLFF.

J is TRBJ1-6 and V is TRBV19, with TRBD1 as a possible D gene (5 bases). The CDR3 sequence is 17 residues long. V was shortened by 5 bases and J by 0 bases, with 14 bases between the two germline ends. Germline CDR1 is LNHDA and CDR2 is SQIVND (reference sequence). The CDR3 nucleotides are TGTGCCAGTAGTCCCCTAGGGGAAAGCTCCTATAATTCACCCCTCCACTTT. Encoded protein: CASSPLGESSYNSPLHF.

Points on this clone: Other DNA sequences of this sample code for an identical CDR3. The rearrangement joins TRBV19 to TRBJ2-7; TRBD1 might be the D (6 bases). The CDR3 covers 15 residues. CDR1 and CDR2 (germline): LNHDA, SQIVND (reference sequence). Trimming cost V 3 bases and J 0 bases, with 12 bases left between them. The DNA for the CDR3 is TGTGCCAGTAGTATCGGCAGGGGCAGCTCCTACGAGCAGTACTTC. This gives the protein CASSIGRGSSYEQYF.

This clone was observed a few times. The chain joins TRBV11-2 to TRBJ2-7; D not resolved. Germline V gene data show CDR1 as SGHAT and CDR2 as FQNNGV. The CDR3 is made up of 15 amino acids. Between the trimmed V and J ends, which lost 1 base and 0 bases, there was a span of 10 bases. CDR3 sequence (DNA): TGTGCCAGCAGCTTAGTGGGCCAGAGCTCCTACGAGCAGTACTTC. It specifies CASSLVGQSSYEQYF.

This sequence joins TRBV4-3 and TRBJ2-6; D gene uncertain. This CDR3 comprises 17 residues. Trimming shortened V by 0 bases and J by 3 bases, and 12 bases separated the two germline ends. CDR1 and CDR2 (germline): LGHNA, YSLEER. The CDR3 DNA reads TGCGCCAGCAGCCAAGACCGTATTAAAATTGGGGCCAACGTCCTGACTTTC. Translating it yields CASSQDRIKIGANVLTF.

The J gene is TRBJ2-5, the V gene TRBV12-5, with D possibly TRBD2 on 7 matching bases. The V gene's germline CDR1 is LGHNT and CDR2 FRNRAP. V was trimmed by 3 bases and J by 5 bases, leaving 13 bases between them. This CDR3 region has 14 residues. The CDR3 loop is CASGLGGGEETQYF. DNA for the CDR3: TGTGCTAGTGGTTTAGGAGGGGGGGAGGAGACCCAGTACTTC.

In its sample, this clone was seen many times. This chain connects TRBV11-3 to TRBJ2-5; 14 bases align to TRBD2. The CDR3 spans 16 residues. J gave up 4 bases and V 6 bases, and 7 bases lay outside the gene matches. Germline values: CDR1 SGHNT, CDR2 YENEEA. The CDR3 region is CASRPGLAGVGETQYF. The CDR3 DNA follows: TGTGCCAGCAGGCCGGGACTAGCGGGAGTGGGAGAGACCCAGTACTTC.

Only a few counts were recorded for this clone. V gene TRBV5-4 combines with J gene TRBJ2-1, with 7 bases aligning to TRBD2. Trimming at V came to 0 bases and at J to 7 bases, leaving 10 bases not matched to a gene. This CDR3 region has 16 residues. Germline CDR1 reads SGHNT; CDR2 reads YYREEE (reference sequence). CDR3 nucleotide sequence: TGTGCCAGCAGCTTGGCCTCTCAGCGGGGAGGAAATGAGCAGTTCTTC. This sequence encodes CASSLASQRGGNEQFF.